This TCR beta chain was profiled in a study of T cells in Graves' hyperthyroidism and ophthalmopathy. As for the study in general: Prior to any treatment, at the point of initial diagnosis, peripheral blood was collected.

This clonotype was counted ten times or more. One junction end does not reproduce the germline sequence, and a read error may be involved. Germline CDR1 and CDR2: SGHAT and FQNNGV. This CDR3 spans 17 amino acids. Newly diagnosed patients aged 18 to 65 had hyperthyroidism of under 2 months' duration. TCR beta CDR3 region amplification was performed from RNA transcripts. When the TCR CDR3 underwent first-round RT-PCR, the HTBI primer set was used. Each CDR3 protein is one row after TCRdb ran MiXCR on the multiplex PCR reads. Seen here are under 300,000 distinct CDR3 sequences, approximately 14% observed once, and the top ten hold roughly 14%.

Sequencing was done on a sample of blood. The chain employs TRBV11-2 and TRBJ2-1, with a weak D call TRBD2 (7 bases). The clonotype comes from a woman in her thirties or forties with Graves' hyperthyroidism that later progressed to Graves' ophthalmopathy. CDR3 loop: CASSLRRGARSGNKQFF. CDR3 DNA sequence: TGTGCCAGCAGCTTACGCCGGGGGGCGCGAAGTGGCAATAAGCAGTTCTTC.